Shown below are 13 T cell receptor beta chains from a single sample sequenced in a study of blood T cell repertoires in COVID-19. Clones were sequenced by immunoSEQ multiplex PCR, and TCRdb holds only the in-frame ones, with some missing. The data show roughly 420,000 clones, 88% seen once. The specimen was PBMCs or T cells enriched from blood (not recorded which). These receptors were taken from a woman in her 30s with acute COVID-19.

The CDR3 region is CASSRGSGNTIYF. Written as DNA, the CDR3 is TGTGCCAGCAGCCGAGGCTCTGGAAACACCATATATTTT. The chain links TRBV7-9 to TRBJ1-3; no clear D gene. The CDR3 length is 13 residues. V lost 5 bases and J lost 0, with 5 bases in between. The V gene's germline CDR1 is SEHNR and CDR2 FQNEAQ (reference sequence).

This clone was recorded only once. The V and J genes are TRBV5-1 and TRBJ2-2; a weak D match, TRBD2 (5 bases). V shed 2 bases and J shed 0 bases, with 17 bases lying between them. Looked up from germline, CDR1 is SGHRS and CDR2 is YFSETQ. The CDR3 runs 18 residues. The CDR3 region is CASSFRGSHGANTGELFF. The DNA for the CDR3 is TGCGCCAGCAGCTTCCGAGGGTCCCACGGCGCGAACACCGGGGAGCTGTTTTTT.

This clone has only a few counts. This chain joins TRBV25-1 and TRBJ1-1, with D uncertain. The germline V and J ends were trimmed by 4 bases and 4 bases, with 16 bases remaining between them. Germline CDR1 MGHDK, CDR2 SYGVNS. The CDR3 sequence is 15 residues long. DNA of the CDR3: TGTGCCAGCAGTGCAACGTCGCGCCTGTTCACTGAAGCTTTCTTT. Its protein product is CASSATSRLFTEAFF. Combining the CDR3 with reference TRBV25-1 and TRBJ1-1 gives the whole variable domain EADIYQTPRYLVIGTGKKITLECSQTMGHDKMYWYQQDPGMELHLIHYSYGVNSTEKGDLSSESTVSRIRTEHFPLTLESARPSHTSQYLCASSATSRLFTEAFFGQGTRLTVV.

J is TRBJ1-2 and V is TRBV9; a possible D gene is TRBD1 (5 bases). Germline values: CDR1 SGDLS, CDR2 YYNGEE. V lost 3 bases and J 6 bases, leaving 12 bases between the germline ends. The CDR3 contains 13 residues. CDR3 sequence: CASSATRVDGYTF. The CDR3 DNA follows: TGTGCCAGCAGCGCCACCAGGGTGGATGGCTACACCTTC.

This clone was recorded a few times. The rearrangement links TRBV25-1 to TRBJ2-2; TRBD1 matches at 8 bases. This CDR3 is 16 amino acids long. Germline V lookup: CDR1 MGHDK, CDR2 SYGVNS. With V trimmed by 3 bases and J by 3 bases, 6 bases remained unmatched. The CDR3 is CASSELDRVDTGELFF. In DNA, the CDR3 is TGTGCCAGCAGTGAGCTGGACAGGGTGGACACCGGGGAGCTGTTTTTT.

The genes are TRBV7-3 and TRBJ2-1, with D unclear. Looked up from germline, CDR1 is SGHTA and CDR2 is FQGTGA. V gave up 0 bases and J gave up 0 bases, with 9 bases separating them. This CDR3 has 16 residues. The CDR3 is CASSLTDTSSYNEQFF. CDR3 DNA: TGTGCCAGCAGCTTAACCGACACAAGCTCCTACAATGAGCAGTTCTTC. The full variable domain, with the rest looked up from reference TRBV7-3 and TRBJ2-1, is GAGVSQTPSNKVTEKGKYVELRCDPISGHTALYWYRQSLGQGPEFLIYFQGTGAADDSGLPNDRFFAVRPEGSVSTLKIQRTERGDSAVYLCASSLTDTSSYNEQFFGPGTRLTVL.

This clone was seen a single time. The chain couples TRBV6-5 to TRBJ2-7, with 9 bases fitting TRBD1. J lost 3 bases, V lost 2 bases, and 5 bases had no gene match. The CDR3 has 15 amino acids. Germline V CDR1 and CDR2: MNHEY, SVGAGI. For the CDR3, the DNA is TGTGCCAGCAGTTACGGGACAGGGATCGGCTACGAGCAGTACTTC. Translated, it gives CASSYGTGIGYEQYF.

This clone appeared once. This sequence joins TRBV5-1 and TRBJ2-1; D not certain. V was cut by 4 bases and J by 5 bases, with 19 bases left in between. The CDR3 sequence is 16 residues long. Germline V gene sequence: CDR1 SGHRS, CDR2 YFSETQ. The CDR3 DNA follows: TGCGCCAGCAGCCCAGAGATAGACCGACTCCACAATGAGCAGTTCTTC. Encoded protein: CASSPEIDRLHNEQFF.

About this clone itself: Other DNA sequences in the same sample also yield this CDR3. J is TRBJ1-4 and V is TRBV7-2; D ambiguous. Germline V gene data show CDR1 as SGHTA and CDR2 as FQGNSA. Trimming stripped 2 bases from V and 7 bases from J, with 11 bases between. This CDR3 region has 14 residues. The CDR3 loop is CASSLRGGGEKLFF. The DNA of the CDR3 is TGTGCCAGCAGCTTACGTGGAGGAGGTGAAAAACTGTTTTTT.

The CDR3 sequence: CASSFDRDYEQYF. The CDR3 nucleotides read TGTGCCAGCAGTTTCGACAGGGATTACGAGCAGTACTTC. This sequence joins TRBV6-5 and TRBJ2-7, with 7 bases aligning to TRBD1. V was clipped by 4 bases and J by 4 bases; unmatched bases: 4. CDR1 and CDR2 from the germline V gene are MNHEY and SVGAGI. The CDR3 is 13 amino acids.

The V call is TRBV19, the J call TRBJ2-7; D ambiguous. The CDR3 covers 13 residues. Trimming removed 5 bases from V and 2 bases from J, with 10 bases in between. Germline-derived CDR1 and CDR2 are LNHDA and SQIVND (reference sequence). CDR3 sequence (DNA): TGTGCCAGTAGTGTGAGACAAGCCTACGAGCAGTACTTC. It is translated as CASSVRQAYEQYF. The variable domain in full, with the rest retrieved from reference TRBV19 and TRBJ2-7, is DGGITQSPKYLFRKEGQNVTLSCEQNLNHDAMYWYRQDPGQGLRLIYYSQIVNDFQKGDIAEGYSVSREKKESFPLTVTSAQKNPTAFYLCASSVRQAYEQYFGPGTRLTVT.

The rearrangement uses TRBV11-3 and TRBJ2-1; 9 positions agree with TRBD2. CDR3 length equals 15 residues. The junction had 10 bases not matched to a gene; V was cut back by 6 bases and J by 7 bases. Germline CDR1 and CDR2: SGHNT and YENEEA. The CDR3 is CASRGRGGLGNEQFF. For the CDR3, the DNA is TGTGCCAGCAGAGGGCGGGGGGGCCTCGGTAATGAGCAGTTCTTC. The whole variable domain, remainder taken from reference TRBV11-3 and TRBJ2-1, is EAGVVQSPRYKIIEKKQPVAFWCNPISGHNTLYWYLQNLGQGPELLIRYENEEAVDDSQLPKDRFSAERLKGVDSTLKIQPAELGDSAVYLCASRGRGGLGNEQFFGPGTRLTVL.

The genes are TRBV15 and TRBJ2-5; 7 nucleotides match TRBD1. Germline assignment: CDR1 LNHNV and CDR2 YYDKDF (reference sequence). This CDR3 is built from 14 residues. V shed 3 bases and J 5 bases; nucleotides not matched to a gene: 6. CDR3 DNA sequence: TGTGCCACCAGCAGCCAGACAGGGTGGGAGACCCAGTACTTC. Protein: CATSSQTGWETQYF. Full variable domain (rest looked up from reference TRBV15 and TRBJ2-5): DAMVIQNPRYQVTQFGKPVTLSCSQTLNHNVMYWYQQKSSQAPKLLFHYYDKDFNNEADTPDNFQSRRPNTSFCFLDIRSPGLGDTAMYLCATSSQTGWETQYFGPGTRLLVL.